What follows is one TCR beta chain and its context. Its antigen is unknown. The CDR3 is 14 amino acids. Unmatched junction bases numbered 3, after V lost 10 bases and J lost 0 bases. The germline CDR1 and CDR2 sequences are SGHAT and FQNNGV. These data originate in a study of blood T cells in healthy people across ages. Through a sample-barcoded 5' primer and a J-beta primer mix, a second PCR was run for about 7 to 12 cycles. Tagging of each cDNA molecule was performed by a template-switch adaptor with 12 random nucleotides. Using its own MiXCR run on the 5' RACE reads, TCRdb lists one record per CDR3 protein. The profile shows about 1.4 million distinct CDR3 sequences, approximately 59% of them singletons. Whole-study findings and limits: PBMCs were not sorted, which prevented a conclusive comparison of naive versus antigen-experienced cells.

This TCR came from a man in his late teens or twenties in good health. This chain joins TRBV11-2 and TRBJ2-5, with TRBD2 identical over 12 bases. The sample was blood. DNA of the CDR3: TGTGCCACCGGACTAGCGGGGAACCAAGAGACCCAGTACTTC. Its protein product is CATGLAGNQETQYF.